This TCR beta chain was sequenced for a study of blood T cell repertoires in COVID-19. Study summary: Acute and convalescent COVID-19 samples came from the United States, Italy and Spain.

CDR3 length equals 15 residues. Deletions cut 7 bases from V and 1 base from J, with 16 bases between. Germline V gene data show CDR1 as MNHEY and CDR2 as SMNVEV (reference sequence). Original handling: Scientists estimated how many nucleated cells there were by amplifying reference gene primers. TCRdb keeps only in-frame clones here, not all; method: immunoSEQ multiplex PCR. V, J and clone size are taken as reported in that table, and D and trimming were inferred from the DNA itself. The sample records a few hundred thousand clones, about 82% being singletons. V gene TRBV27 combines with J gene TRBJ1-1, with a possible D match to TRBD1 (5 bases). The sequence was obtained from a human donor in a cohort sampled during active COVID-19. The sequenced material came from peripheral blood. The CDR3 DNA follows: TGTGCCAGCATCCTTGCCCCAACAGGGAACACTGAAGCTTTCTTT. It yields the protein CASILAPTGNTEAFF.